The 28 T cell receptor beta chains below were found in one sample sequenced in a study of blood T cells in healthy people across ages. A J-beta primer mix and a sample-barcoded 5' primer were used in a second PCR of roughly 7 to 12 cycles. Each CDR3 protein gets one entry after TCRdb re-called the 5' RACE reads with MiXCR. Found here are approximately 730,000 distinct CDR3 sequences, about 55% of them singletons; the top ten hold about 42%. The sample was blood. Source of these receptors: an elderly man in good health.

V is TRBV18 and J is TRBJ2-1; tentatively, D is TRBD1 (5 bases). V was cut by 3 bases and J by 5 bases, with 11 bases left in between. The CDR3 extends over 14 amino acids. From germline, CDR1 is KGHSH and CDR2 LQKENI. The chain's CDR3 is CASSPQGGDNEQFF. The CDR3 DNA reads as TGTGCCAGCTCACCCCAGGGTGGGGACAATGAGCAGTTCTTC. Full variable domain (missing parts from reference TRBV18 and TRBJ2-1): NAGVMQNPRHLVRRRGQEARLRCSPMKGHSHVYWYRQLPEEGLKFMVYLQKENIIDESGMPKERFSAEFPKEGPSILRIQQVVRGDSAAYFCASSPQGGDNEQFFGPGTRLTVL.

V is TRBV28 and J is TRBJ2-7; D is perhaps TRBD1 (5 bases). Looked up from germline, CDR1 is MDHEN and CDR2 is SYDVKM. The CDR3 covers 14 residues. V gave up 2 bases and J gave up 3 bases, with 11 bases separating them. The CDR3 loop is CASSLAGQIYEQYF. CDR3 in DNA: TGTGCCAGCAGTTTAGCCGGACAAATCTACGAGCAGTACTTC.

The chain's CDR3 is CVGQTGLSWDEQYF. The CDR3 DNA reads TGTGTCGGACAAACCGGACTCTCTTGGGACGAGCAGTACTTC. The V call is TRBV2, the J call TRBJ2-7; the D call may be TRBD1 or TRBD2 (5 bases each). There are 14 residues in the CDR3. Germline lookup yields CDR1 SNHLY and CDR2 FYNNEI.

The rearrangement joins TRBV7-9 to TRBJ1-6; D perhaps matches TRBD1 (6 bases). Trimming stripped 1 base from V and 10 bases from J, with 8 bases between. The CDR3 extends over 13 amino acids. Germline V CDR1 and CDR2: SEHNR, FQNEAQ (reference sequence). The CDR3 sequence: CASSLDRESPLHF. In nucleotides, the CDR3 is TGTGCCAGCAGCTTAGACAGGGAATCACCCCTCCACTTT. The complete variable domain, with remaining parts taken from reference TRBV7-9 and TRBJ1-6, reads DTGVSQNPRHKITKRGQNVTFRCDPISEHNRLYWYRQTLGQGPEFLTYFQNEAQLEKSRLLSDRFSAERPKGSFSTLEIQRTEQGDSAMYLCASSLDRESPLHFGNGTRLTVT.

This chain uses TRBV7-9 with TRBJ2-3; 9 nucleotides match TRBD2. The CDR3 is 16 amino acids. V trimming: 5 bases; J trimming: 14 bases; junction bases outside the gene matches: 20. Germline V gene lookup returns CDR1 SEHNR and CDR2 FQNEAQ (reference sequence). CDR3 region: CASSLDTRGGHRYAYF. DNA of the CDR3: TGTGCCAGCAGCCTTGACACGCGGGGGGGACACAGATACGCGTATTTT.

There are a few counts of this clonotype. The V and J genes are TRBV29-1 and TRBJ2-7, with 10 nucleotides matching TRBD2. Looked up from germline, CDR1 is SQVTM and CDR2 is ANQGSEA. Germline trimming cut 5 bases from V and 6 bases from J; bases unmatched to any gene: 10. This CDR3 has 14 amino acids. CDR3 nucleotide sequence: TGCAGCGTTACACCGGGACTAGCGTTTGGCGAGCAGTACTTC. It is translated as CSVTPGLAFGEQYF.

The V call is TRBV12-3 or TRBV12-4, the J call TRBJ2-1, with 7 bases identical to TRBD2. The CDR3 spans 12 residues. J gave up 15 bases and V 2 bases, and 7 bases lay outside the gene matches. The CDR3 spells CASSLSSGTRFF. CDR3 coding DNA: TGTGCCAGCAGTTTATCAAGCGGGACTCGGTTCTTC.

The gene calls are TRBV6-2 or TRBV6-3 and TRBJ1-2; D unclear. V gave up 7 bases and J gave up 7 bases, with 13 bases separating them. In germline, CDR1 is MNHEY, CDR2 SVGEGT. The CDR3 loop spans 12 amino acids. CDR3 in DNA: TGTGCCAGCACGGAACATAGCTCTGGCTACACCTTC. Translated: CASTEHSSGYTF.

The V gene is TRBV12-3 or TRBV12-4, the J gene TRBJ2-7, with D hard to call. Between the trimmed V and J ends, which lost 6 bases and 5 bases, there was a span of 20 bases. CDR3 length equals 15 residues. Written as DNA, the CDR3 is TGTGCCAGCAGGGAGCACGGGCAGTATTCAAACGAGCAGTACTTC. Translated: CASREHGQYSNEQYF.

The chain links TRBV4-1 to TRBJ2-5; 15 nucleotides agree with TRBD2. Germline loops: CDR1 MGHRA, CDR2 YSYEKL. This CDR3 is 16 amino acids long. J was trimmed by 5 bases and V by 1 base; bases with no gene match: 2. The CDR3 here is CASSQAGTSGRETQYF. CDR3 DNA sequence: TGCGCCAGCAGCCAAGCAGGGACTAGCGGGAGGGAGACCCAGTACTTC.

The genes are TRBV11-1 and TRBJ2-1, with 11 bases lining up with TRBD2. Losses at the gene ends were 1 base for V and 7 bases for J; bases not matched to a gene: 9. Germline loops: CDR1 SGHAT, CDR2 FQDESV (reference sequence). This CDR3 has 17 residues. CDR3 amino acids: CASSLGPGLAELNEQFF. The CDR3 DNA reads as TGTGCCAGCAGCTTAGGTCCGGGACTAGCGGAGCTGAATGAGCAGTTCTTC.

This chain links TRBV20-1 with TRBJ2-1; 7 bases agree with TRBD1. CDR3 length equals 13 residues. The germline V gene has CDR1 DFQATT and CDR2 SNEGSKA (reference sequence). V gave up 7 bases and J gave up 7 bases; unmatched junction bases: 10. The CDR3 is CSVRSGTENEQFF. The CDR3 DNA is TGCAGTGTTAGGTCTGGGACAGAAAATGAGCAGTTCTTC.

This clonotype appeared a single time. This chain links TRBV18 with TRBJ2-7; possibly TRBD2 for D (5 bases). The CDR3 has 13 residues. Germline V CDR1 and CDR2: KGHSH, LQKENI. Trimming took 0 bases from V and 6 from J, leaving 9 bases between them. The CDR3 DNA sequence: TGTGCCAGCTCACCACCCGGGCGGGTCGAGCAGTACTTC. Translating gives CASSPPGRVEQYF.

This clonotype was observed a single time. The gene calls are TRBV6-6 and TRBJ1-4; 9 bases fit TRBD1. In germline, CDR1 is MNHNY, CDR2 SVGAGI (reference sequence). The CDR3 contains 16 residues. V dropped 5 bases and J dropped 4; count of bases not matched to a gene: 8. The CDR3 protein is CASSSRNRGRNEKLFF. The CDR3, as DNA: TGTGCCAGCAGTAGCCGGAACAGGGGGCGTAATGAAAAACTGTTTTTT.

The chain couples TRBV7-6 to TRBJ2-1; 13 bases map to TRBD2. J was trimmed by 7 bases and V by 0 bases; bases with no gene match: 6. The CDR3 totals 17 residues. Per germline, CDR1 SGHVS and CDR2 FNYEAQ. CDR3 sequence (DNA): TGTGCCAGCAGCTTAGCGTCGGGACTAGCGGGGCCGAATGAGCAGTTCTTC. This translates into CASSLASGLAGPNEQFF.

V usage is TRBV28 and J usage is TRBJ1-5; 7 bases align to TRBD1. The CDR3 runs 14 residues. CDR1 is MDHEN, CDR2 SYDVKM, per germline. V shed 7 bases and J 3 bases; nucleotides not matched to a gene: 6. CDR3 DNA: TGTGCCAGCACATTACAGGGGAACAATCAGCCCCAGCATTTT. This translates into CASTLQGNNQPQHF.

The sample holds a few counts of this clonotype. The chain recombines TRBV15 with TRBJ2-4; the D gene could be TRBD1 or TRBD2 (5 bases each). The germline V gene encodes CDR1 LNHNV and CDR2 YYDKDF (reference sequence). The CDR3 is made up of 12 amino acids. The V end was cut by 0 bases, the J end by 13 bases, with 10 bases between. The CDR3 DNA follows: TGTGCCACCAGCAGAGATCCGGGACGGCAGTACTTC. The encoded protein is CATSRDPGRQYF.

This clonotype was detected only a few times. This rearrangement joins TRBV10-3 to TRBJ2-1; 9 positions match TRBD1. There are 14 residues in the CDR3. Per the germline V gene, CDR1 is ENHRY and CDR2 is SYGVKD. V shed 11 bases, J shed 5 bases, and the junction held 10 bases outside the gene matches. The CDR3 loop reads CAGGRGQGDNEQFF. The CDR3 DNA follows: TGTGCCGGAGGACGGGGACAGGGTGACAATGAGCAGTTCTTC.

This clonotype was seen more than once but under ten times. V and J are TRBV7-2 and TRBJ2-7; the D is unclear. Trimming removed 5 bases from V and 6 bases from J, with 8 bases in between. The germline V gene has CDR1 SGHTA and CDR2 FQGNSA. The length of the CDR3 is 11 residues. This CDR3 reads CASSASREQYF. In DNA form, the CDR3 reads TGTGCCAGCAGCGCCTCGCGCGAGCAGTACTTC.

The chain links TRBV20-1 to TRBJ2-1; D gene ambiguous. Trimming removed 3 bases from V and 7 bases from J, with 16 bases in between. Germline values: CDR1 DFQATT, CDR2 SNEGSKA (reference sequence). The CDR3 contains 14 residues. This CDR3 reads CSASRSLASNEQFF. Here the CDR3 DNA reads TGCAGTGCTAGTCGGAGCTTGGCCTCGAATGAGCAGTTCTTC.

This clonotype came up a few times. The gene calls are TRBV20-1 and TRBJ2-7; D gene uncertain. The CDR3 runs 16 residues. Germline values: CDR1 DFQATT, CDR2 SNEGSKA (reference sequence). Trimming pared 0 bases from V and 3 bases from J, leaving 18 bases between. CDR3 nucleotide sequence: TGCAGTGCTAGAGATAACGGTGTTTCAGGCTACTACGAGCAGTACTTC. It codes for CSARDNGVSGYYEQYF.

This chain links TRBV5-6 with TRBJ1-2, with a weak D call TRBD1 (6 bases). CDR1 and CDR2 (germline): SGHDT, YYEEEE. The CDR3 contains 13 residues. V shed 4 bases and J shed 4 bases, with 11 bases lying between them. Here the CDR3 reads CASSAGDGYGYTF. The CDR3 nucleotides read TGTGCCAGCAGCGCAGGGGATGGCTATGGCTACACCTTC.

The chain is built from TRBV20-1 and TRBJ2-3; TRBD1 matches at 9 bases. The germline CDR1 and CDR2 sequences are DFQATT and SNEGSKA (reference sequence). V shed 5 bases and J 5 bases; nucleotides not matched to a gene: 11. The CDR3 spans 15 residues. CDR3 nucleotide sequence: TGCAGTGCTGAGCCGGGACAGGGATTAATAGATACGCAGTATTTT. Translating gives CSAEPGQGLIDTQYF.

The genes are TRBV29-1 and TRBJ2-1, with 7 bases that match TRBD2. The CDR3 loop spans 14 amino acids. J gave up 10 bases and V 1 base, and 10 bases lay outside the gene matches. Germline CDR1 reads SQVTM; CDR2 reads ANQGSEA. CDR3 nucleotides: TGCAGCGTTGAAGGGGCGGGAGTAGGCTACGAGCAGTTCTTC. Encoded protein: CSVEGAGVGYEQFF.

The chain combines TRBV5-1 with TRBJ2-3; no firm D call. The CDR3 contains 14 residues. Germline CDR1 is SGHRS and CDR2 is YFSETQ. V was shortened by 4 bases and J by 4 bases, with 13 bases between the two germline ends. The CDR3 protein is CASSQPGSADTQYF. The CDR3 nucleotides are TGCGCCAGCAGCCAACCGGGCTCGGCAGATACGCAGTATTTT.

This clonotype was recorded a few times. The chain carries TRBV5-5 and TRBJ2-3; 12 bases match TRBD2. Unmatched junction bases numbered 10, after V lost 2 bases and J lost 6 bases. The CDR3 is made up of 17 amino acids. Looked up from germline, CDR1 is SGHKS and CDR2 is YYEKEE (reference sequence). CDR3 sequence: CASSFQGTSGLGDTQYF. The CDR3, as DNA: TGTGCCAGCAGCTTTCAAGGGACTAGCGGGCTTGGGGATACGCAGTATTTT.

The chain links TRBV7-3 to TRBJ2-1, with D hard to call. V dropped 4 bases and J dropped 0 bases, with 16 bases sitting between them. Germline-derived CDR1 and CDR2 are SGHTA and FQGTGA. This CDR3 region has 17 residues. The CDR3 loop reads CASSSDGRKSSYNEQFF. In DNA form, the CDR3 reads TGTGCCAGCAGCTCCGACGGGCGGAAGAGCTCCTACAATGAGCAGTTCTTC.

Here the CDR3 reads CASTQYRAQSYEQYF. The CDR3 nucleotides are TGTGCCAGCACCCAATACAGGGCCCAATCCTACGAGCAGTACTTC. The gene calls are TRBV6-2 or TRBV6-3 and TRBJ2-7, with D maybe TRBD1 (6 bases). Germline V CDR1 and CDR2: MNHEY, SVGEGT. Trimming took 7 bases from V and 1 from J, leaving 17 bases between them. The CDR3 length is 15 residues.